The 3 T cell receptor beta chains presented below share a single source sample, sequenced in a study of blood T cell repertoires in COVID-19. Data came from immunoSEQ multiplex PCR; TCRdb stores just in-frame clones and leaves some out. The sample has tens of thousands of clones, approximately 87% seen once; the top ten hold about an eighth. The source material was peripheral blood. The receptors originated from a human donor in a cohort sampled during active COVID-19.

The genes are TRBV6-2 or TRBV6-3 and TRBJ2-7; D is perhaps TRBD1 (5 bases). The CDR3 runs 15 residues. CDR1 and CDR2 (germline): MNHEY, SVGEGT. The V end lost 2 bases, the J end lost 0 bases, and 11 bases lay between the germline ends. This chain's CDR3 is CASSYGHPNSYEQYF. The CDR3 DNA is TGTGCCAGCAGTTACGGACACCCGAACTCCTACGAGCAGTACTTC.

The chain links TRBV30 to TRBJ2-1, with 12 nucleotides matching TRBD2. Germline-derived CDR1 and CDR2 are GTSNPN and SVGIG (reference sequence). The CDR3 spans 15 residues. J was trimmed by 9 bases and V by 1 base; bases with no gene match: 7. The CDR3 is CAWSDRTSGNSEQFF. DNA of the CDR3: TGTGCCTGGAGTGACCGGACTAGCGGGAATAGTGAGCAGTTCTTC.

CDR3 coding DNA: TGTGCCAGCAGCCCCGAGGGGGTCCGGGGACTGTTTTTT. Amino acid sequence: CASSPEGVRGLFF. The V and J genes are TRBV7-2 and TRBJ1-4, with TRBD1 as a possible D gene (6 bases). The CDR3 length is 13 residues. Germline CDR1 reads SGHTA; CDR2 reads FQGNSA. The ends were cut back, 5 bases at V and 13 bases at J, with 17 bases in the middle.